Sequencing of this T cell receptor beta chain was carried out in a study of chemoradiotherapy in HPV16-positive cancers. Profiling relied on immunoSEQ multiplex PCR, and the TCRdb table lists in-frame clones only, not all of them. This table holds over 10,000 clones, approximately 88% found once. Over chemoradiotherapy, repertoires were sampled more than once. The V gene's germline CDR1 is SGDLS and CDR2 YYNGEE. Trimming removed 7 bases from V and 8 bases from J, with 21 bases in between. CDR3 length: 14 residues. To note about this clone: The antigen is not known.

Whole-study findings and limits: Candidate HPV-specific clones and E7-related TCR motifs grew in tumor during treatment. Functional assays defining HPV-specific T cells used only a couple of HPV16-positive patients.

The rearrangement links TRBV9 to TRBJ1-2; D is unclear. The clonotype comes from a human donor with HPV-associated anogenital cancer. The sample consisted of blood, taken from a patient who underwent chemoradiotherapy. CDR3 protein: CASSTIHPTRGYTF. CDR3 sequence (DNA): TGTGCCAGCTCAACGATCCATCCAACTAGGGGCTACACCTTC.